One and the same sample provided the 29 T cell receptor beta chains below, sequenced in a study of CD8+CD57+ T cells in acquired aplastic anemia. The TCR beta profiling, which covered VDJ combination and CDR3 sequence, was carried out using genomic DNA as the template. TCRdb reanalysed the reads using MiXCR and keeps one entry per CDR3 protein. The table has hundreds of thousands of distinct CDR3 sequences, 70% to 85% seen once. CD8+CD57+ cell expansion, shown by flow cytometry, had occurred in the patients selected for sequencing. The source material was sorted CD4+, CD8+, or CD8+CD57+ T cells (not recorded which) from PBMCs. The receptors derive from a human donor with aplastic anemia.

The chain combines TRBV5-1 with TRBJ2-7; 7 nucleotides line up with TRBD2. The last part of the DNA fits TRBJ2-5 better; the J call may be wrong. Germline V CDR1 and CDR2: SGHRS, YFSETQ. This CDR3 spans 15 amino acids. CDR3 bases: TGCGCCAGCAGCTTGGTCAGGCAGGGAGGGGAGACCCAGTACTTC. This encodes CASSLVRQGGETQYF.

This clonotype was seen a handful of times. This chain joins TRBV5-8 and TRBJ2-5, with a weak D call TRBD2 (6 bases). CDR3 length equals 14 residues. The germline gives CDR1 SGHTS, CDR2 YDEGEE. V shed 0 bases and J shed 0 bases, with 6 bases lying between them. The CDR3 region is CASSLGEDQETQYF. The CDR3 DNA reads as TGTGCCAGCAGCTTGGGGGAGGACCAAGAGACCCAGTACTTC. The whole variable domain, filled in from reference TRBV5-8 and TRBJ2-5, reads EAGVTQSPTHLIKTRGQQATLRCSPISGHTSVYWYQQALGLGLQFLLWYDEGEERNRGNFPPRFSGRQFPNYSSELNVNALELEDSALYLCASSLGEDQETQYFGPGTRLLVL.

The chain carries TRBV7-2 and TRBJ1-1; D uncertain. Germline CDR1 SGHTA, CDR2 FQGNSA. CDR3 length: 15 residues. Trimming stripped 0 bases from V and 13 bases from J, with 21 bases between. The CDR3 DNA follows: TGTGCCAGCAGCTTAGCGGGAGGTGCCCATACGCAATATTTCTTT. It specifies CASSLAGGAHTQYFF.

As to this clonotype: This CDR3 is missing its conserved last phenylalanine or tryptophan, likely due to a read error. The DNA is left out, because the CDR3 cannot be placed on it with certainty; the CDR3 is given as TCRdb lists it. The chain has TRBV2 and TRBJ1-6; the DNA was not compared with TRBD1, the D call given in the table. CDR1 is SNHLY and CDR2 is FYNNEI in the germline V gene. The CDR3 length equals 15 residues, ends included. The CDR3 protein is CASGEVGTDTQYFRP.

The chain has TRBV7-3 and TRBJ2-7; TRBD1 matches at 7 bases. Germline V gene lookup returns CDR1 SGHTA and CDR2 FQGTGA. This CDR3 contains 15 residues. Trimming removed 0 bases from V and 3 bases from J; junction bases left unmatched: 5. CDR3 in amino acids: CASSLTGGSIYEQYF. CDR3 bases: TGTGCCAGCAGCTTAACAGGGGGCTCCATCTACGAGCAGTACTTC.

Comments on this clonotype: Sequence at one end of the junction differs from germline and may be a read error. V gene TRBV7-9 combines with J gene TRBJ2-3; D unresolved. This CDR3 spans 14 amino acids. From germline, CDR1 is SEHNR and CDR2 FQNEAQ (reference sequence). CDR3 in amino acids: CASSWADEQFSGPF. CDR3 bases: TGTGCCAGCTCCTGGGCGGATGAGCAGTTTTCCGGGCCATTT.

This clonotype was counted once. The junction does not match germline at one end; this may be a read error. The chain recombines TRBV7-3 with TRBJ1-1; D is unresolved. The V gene's germline CDR1 is SGHTA and CDR2 FQGTGA. This CDR3 has 13 amino acids. DNA of the CDR3: TGTGCCAGCAGCTTAACAGAGGGCGCCTGCGCTTTGTTT. Translated, it gives CASSLTEGACALF.

Only a few counts were recorded for this clonotype. Being one base from a much bigger clone, this may be a read error. This chain joins TRBV7-8 and TRBJ1-6; 7 bases are a match to TRBD1. There are 14 residues in the CDR3. Germline loops: CDR1 SGHVS, CDR2 FQNEAQ. The CDR3 sequence: CASSFNPDGTALYF. The DNA of the CDR3 is TGTGCCAGCAGCTTTAATCCAGACGGGACAGCCCTTTACTTT.

The V and J genes are TRBV24-1 and TRBJ1-5; D is possibly TRBD1 (6 bases). The CDR3 is 13 amino acids. CDR1 KGHDR and CDR2 SFDVKD come from the germline V gene. V dropped 9 bases and J dropped 15 bases, with 23 bases sitting between them. The CDR3 region is CATLAGDTGPLHF. The CDR3 region has the DNA TGTGCCACCTTGGCAGGGGACACCGGGCCGCTGCATTTT.

The V call is TRBV7-9, the J call TRBJ2-2, with 9 nucleotides matching TRBD2. CDR3 length: 17 amino acids. Losses at the gene ends were 3 bases for V and 8 bases for J; bases not matched to a gene: 13. Germline assignment: CDR1 SEHNR and CDR2 FQNEAQ (reference sequence). CDR3 in DNA: TGTGCCAGCAGCTTTCAAAAAAGCGGGGGGTGCGATGGGGAGCTGTTTTTT. This sequence encodes CASSFQKSGGCDGELFF.

This clonotype occurred once. The J gene is TRBJ2-1, the V gene TRBV24-1; D is possibly TRBD1 (5 bases). Germline V gene sequence: CDR1 KGHDR, CDR2 SFDVKD. This CDR3 has 16 amino acids. V shed 1 base and J shed 2 bases, with 11 bases lying between them. The CDR3 protein is CATSDFGRAAYNEQFF. The DNA for the CDR3 is TGTGCCACCAGTGATTTCGGCAGGGCGGCCTACAATGAGCAGTTCTTC.

In regard to this clonotype: The junction departs from the called germline gene at one end, perhaps through a read error. This rearrangement joins TRBV2 to TRBJ2-1, with D perhaps given as TRBD1 or TRBD2 (6 bases each). This CDR3 has 16 residues. The germline gives CDR1 SNHLY, CDR2 FYNNEI. CDR3 sequence reads: CASSDGGGNGQDLQSF. CDR3 coding DNA: TGTGCCAGCAGCGACGGGGGCGGAAACGGTCAGGATTTGCAGTCCTTC.

Concerning this clonotype itself: Sequence at one end of the junction differs from germline and may be a read error. V is TRBV7-4 and J is TRBJ2-2, with D possibly TRBD2 on 6 matching bases. The CDR3 loop spans 12 amino acids. Germline loops: CDR1 SGHVT, CDR2 SQSDAQ. The CDR3 protein is CASSLVPAGLIF. The CDR3 bases are TGTGCCAGCAGTTTAGTGCCTGCGGGGCTGATTTTT.

Concerning this clonotype: Likely a read error: the CDR3 ends without its conserved phenylalanine or tryptophan. CDR3 in amino acids: CASSADSYKTPEAFL. The CDR3 bases are TGTGCCAGCAGCGCCGACTCTTACAAGACCCCTGAAGCTTTCTTA. This sequence joins TRBV2 and TRBJ1-1, with D hard to call. The germline CDR1 and CDR2 sequences are SNHLY and FYNNEI. The CDR3 has 15 residues. With 6 bases removed from V and 6 bases from J, the gap between germline ends came to 20 bases.

In this sample, this clonotype turned up a few times. The V gene is TRBV15, the J gene TRBJ2-3; D is uncertain. This CDR3 is built from 12 residues. The V gene lost 3 bases and the J gene lost 2 bases, with 3 bases spanning the gap. The germline gives CDR1 LNHNV, CDR2 YYDKDF (reference sequence). CDR3 bases: TGTGCCACCAGCAGGACCACAGATACGCAGTATTTT. Translation gives CATSRTTDTQYF.

The chain uses TRBV20-1 and TRBJ2-7, with 7 bases lining up with TRBD1. CDR1 is DFQATT and CDR2 is SNEGSKA in the germline V gene (reference sequence). The CDR3 consists of 15 residues. The V and J ends lost 0 bases and 1 base, in that order; junction bases with no gene match: 6. CDR3 in amino acids: CSARDGTALSYEQYV. CDR3 coding DNA: TGCAGTGCTAGAGACGGGACAGCCCTTTCCTACGAGCAGTACGTC.

This clonotype was seen a few times. The rearrangement links TRBV2 to TRBJ1-2; 7 bases are shared with TRBD1. V trimming: 3 bases; J trimming: 8 bases; junction bases outside the gene matches: 6. Germline loops: CDR1 SNHLY, CDR2 FYNNEI. This CDR3 has 13 amino acids. CDR3 coding DNA: TGTGCCAGCAGTGAGCTACAGGGGTTGGGCTACACCTTC. The encoded protein is CASSELQGLGYTF.

The V and J genes are TRBV2 and TRBJ1-5; a weak D match, TRBD1 (5 bases). The germline V and J ends were trimmed by 3 bases and 0 bases, with 6 bases remaining between them. The CDR3 runs 14 residues. The V gene's germline CDR1 is SNHLY and CDR2 FYNNEI. The DNA for the CDR3 is TGTGCCAGCAGTGAGGGGGGTAGCAATCAGCCCCAGCATTTT. Amino acids: CASSEGGSNQPQHF. The full variable domain, its missing parts supplied by reference TRBV2 and TRBJ1-5, is EPEVTQTPSHQVTQMGQEVILRCVPISNHLYFYWYRQILGQKVEFLVSFYNNEISEKSEIFDDQFSVERPDGSNFTLKIRSTKLEDSAMYFCASSEGGSNQPQHFGDGTRLSIL.

Note on this clonotype: Sequence at one end of the junction differs from germline and may be a read error. V is TRBV7-3 and J is TRBJ2-5; no reliable D call. From germline, CDR1 is SGHTA and CDR2 FQGTGA. The CDR3 is 14 residues long. The CDR3 region has the DNA TGTGCCACCAGCTTGAGTGTACAGCCCTGTCCCAATTCTTTC. Its translation is CATSLSVQPCPNSF.

This clonotype has only a few counts. This sequence joins TRBV15 and TRBJ1-6; D unclear. The germline gives CDR1 LNHNV, CDR2 YYDKDF (reference sequence). V was cut by 1 base and J by 5 bases, with 9 bases left in between. The CDR3 has 15 amino acids. The CDR3 protein is CATSRAAGDNSPLHF. The CDR3 DNA is TGTGCCACCAGCAGAGCGGCAGGCGATAATTCACCCCTCCACTTT. Full variable domain (remainder filled in from reference TRBV15 and TRBJ1-6): DAMVIQNPRYQVTQFGKPVTLSCSQTLNHNVMYWYQQKSSQAPKLLFHYYDKDFNNEADTPDNFQSRRPNTSFCFLDIRSPGLGDTAMYLCATSRAAGDNSPLHFGNGTRLTVT.

The V and J genes are TRBV7-6 and TRBJ2-5; tentative D call: TRBD1 (6 bases). Gene TRBJ2-7 matches the end of the DNA better, so the J call may be wrong. This CDR3 has 18 residues. Looked up from germline, CDR1 is SGHVS and CDR2 is FNYEAQ. CDR3: CASSLHHGTKATQYEQYV. The CDR3 coding sequence is TGTGCCAGCAGCTTACACCACGGGACAAAAGCGACTCAGTACGAGCAGTACGTC.

Concerning this clonotype: The CDR3 end shows no conserved phenylalanine or tryptophan, and so a read error is likely. The limits of the CDR3 on the DNA are not certain, so only TCRdb's listed CDR3 is given. The J gene is TRBJ2-3, the V gene TRBV7-2; the table's D call of TRBD1 was not tested on the DNA. Germline CDR1 SGHTA, CDR2 FQGNSA. Counting both end residues, the CDR3 totals 13 amino acids. The CDR3 reads CASSTGRNEQFFV.

To note about this clonotype: Given the absence of the conserved phenylalanine or tryptophan at the CDR3 end, a read error is likely. V is TRBV7-3 and J is TRBJ1-2; unclear D gene. The CDR3 spans 12 residues. Trimming took off 6 bases at V and 4 bases at J, with 9 bases between the two ends. CDR1 and CDR2 (germline): SGHTA, FQGTGA. The CDR3 nucleotides are TGTGCCAGCAGTCCAGCGGTCTATGGCTACACCCTC. Its translation: CASSPAVYGYTL.

The chain links TRBV15 to TRBJ2-5, with a tentative D call TRBD2 (6 bases). Germline CDR1 LNHNV, CDR2 YYDKDF (reference sequence). The V gene lost 3 bases and the J gene lost 12 bases, with 20 bases spanning the gap. CDR3 length: 14 residues. The CDR3 nucleotides are TGTGCCACCAGCAGGGGCTCCCGCCAAGGGACTGAGTACTTC. Encoded protein: CATSRGSRQGTEYF.

This clonotype is a singleton in its sample. The chain recombines TRBV5-4 with TRBJ2-1; D may be TRBD1 or TRBD2 (5 bases each). Germline CDR1 is SGHNT and CDR2 is YYREEE (reference sequence). The V end was cut by 4 bases, the J end by 8 bases, with 22 bases between. The CDR3 is 16 residues long. CDR3 residues: CASSQWDENGQDEQFF. In DNA, the CDR3 is TGTGCCAGCAGCCAGTGGGACGAAAACGGTCAGGATGAGCAGTTCTTC.

The rearrangement uses TRBV7-9 and TRBJ1-1; 7 nucleotides agree with TRBD1. From germline, CDR1 is SEHNR and CDR2 FQNEAQ (reference sequence). Unmatched junction bases numbered 20, after V lost 11 bases and J lost 2 bases. The CDR3 totals 17 residues. CDR3 in DNA: TGTGCCGGAAGGGGGGGGGACCGACAGGGAGGAAACACTGAAGCTTTCTTT. Translated: CAGRGGDRQGGNTEAFF.

This chain uses TRBV11-3 with TRBJ2-5; a weak D match, TRBD1 (5 bases). Looked up from germline, CDR1 is SGHNT and CDR2 is YENEEA. This CDR3 comprises 14 residues. V lost 5 bases, J lost 3 bases, and 13 bases lay in between. The DNA for the CDR3 is TGTGCCAGCAGCACAGATCAGACAGAAGAGACCCAGTACTTC. Translation gives CASSTDQTEETQYF.

This clonotype was seen ten or more times. The CDR3 sequence is CASSLAGTNSPLHF. In DNA form, the CDR3 reads TGTGCCAGCAGCTTGGCCGGGACTAATTCACCCCTCCACTTT. The chain joins TRBV5-6 to TRBJ1-6; the D gene is possibly TRBD1 (5 bases). The length of the CDR3 is 14 residues. V lost 0 bases to trimming and J lost 6 bases, with 7 bases between them. CDR1 and CDR2 from the germline V gene are SGHDT and YYEEEE. The full variable domain, completed using reference TRBV5-6 and TRBJ1-6, is DAGVTQSPTHLIKTRGQQVTLRCSPKSGHDTVSWYQQALGQGPQFIFQYYEEEERQRGNFPDRFSGHQFPNYSSELNVNALLLGDSALYLCASSLAGTNSPLHFGNGTRLTVT.

This chain links TRBV2 with TRBJ1-1; D remains unclear. This CDR3 comprises 13 residues. Germline CDR1 SNHLY, CDR2 FYNNEI. Trimming shortened V by 5 bases and J by 1 base, and 8 bases separated the two germline ends. The CDR3 loop reads CASSTLRNTEAFF. CDR3 coding DNA: TGTGCCAGCAGTACCCTGAGGAACACTGAAGCTTTCTTT.